A single sample gave rise to the 26 T cell receptor beta chains below, sequenced in a study of T cell repertoires in cytomegalovirus infection. TCRdb re-called the reads with MiXCR, one entry per CDR3 protein. Of 680,000 or so distinct CDR3 sequences listed, 35% were seen once; the top ten hold around 3%. Material: PBMCs. These receptors were taken from a human donor in good health (CMV status not recorded). Some clones in this sample may be carry-over from other donors' samples.

This clonotype has a handful of counts. The chain is built from TRBV7-9 and TRBJ1-1; D unresolved. The CDR3 runs to 12 residues. V was pared by 1 base and J by 8 bases, with 8 bases between. Germline V gene lookup returns CDR1 SEHNR and CDR2 FQNEAQ (reference sequence). CDR3 nucleotides: TGTGCCAGCAGCTTAGTACAGTACGAAGCTTTCTTT. Its translation is CASSLVQYEAFF. Using reference TRBV7-9 and TRBJ1-1 for the parts outside the CDR3, the full variable domain is DTGVSQNPRHKITKRGQNVTFRCDPISEHNRLYWYRQTLGQGPEFLTYFQNEAQLEKSRLLSDRFSAERPKGSFSTLEIQRTEQGDSAMYLCASSLVQYEAFFGQGTRLTVV.

CDR3 protein: CASSESGGDNQPQHF. The DNA for the CDR3 is TGTGCCAGCAGTGAGTCTGGAGGGGACAATCAGCCCCAGCATTTT. The chain uses TRBV2 and TRBJ1-5; perhaps TRBD1 as D (5 bases). Deletions cut 3 bases from V and 3 bases from J, with 12 bases between. The CDR3 has 15 residues. Germline-derived CDR1 and CDR2 are SNHLY and FYNNEI.

CDR3 loop: CASRVAGPEAFF. The CDR3 DNA reads as TGTGCCAGCAGAGTTGCGGGACCTGAAGCTTTCTTT. This chain uses TRBV6-6 with TRBJ1-1; tentative D call: TRBD1 (5 bases). CDR3 size: 12 residues. Trimming left V 6 bases short and J 6 bases short, with 11 bases between. Per germline, CDR1 MNHNY and CDR2 SVGAGI (reference sequence).

This clonotype has a handful of counts. J is TRBJ1-3 and V is TRBV6-1; tentatively, D is TRBD1 (6 bases). The CDR3 has 17 amino acids. From germline, CDR1 is MNHNS and CDR2 SASEGT. V shed 2 bases and J shed 2 bases, with 16 bases lying between them. CDR3 DNA sequence: TGTGCCAGCAGTGAAATACTTGGTGAGGGGGCTGGAAACACCATATATTTT. Translation gives CASSEILGEGAGNTIYF.

The chain is built from TRBV29-1 and TRBJ1-2; 8 nucleotides line up with TRBD1. Germline V gives CDR1 SQVTM, CDR2 ANQGSEA. V was pared by 7 bases and J by 0 bases, with 4 bases of the junction left unmatched. The CDR3 has 13 amino acids. CDR3 sequence: CSGTGGPNYGYTF. CDR3 DNA: TGCAGCGGAACAGGGGGACCTAACTATGGCTACACCTTC.

Concerning this clonotype: As the CDR3 is not closed by the conserved phenylalanine or tryptophan, this likely results from a read error. The genes are TRBV7-8 and TRBJ2-1, with D possibly being TRBD2 (5 bases). V gave up 1 base and J gave up 4 bases, with 11 bases separating them. The germline V gene has CDR1 SGHVS and CDR2 FQNEAQ. The CDR3 has 15 amino acids. CDR3 protein: CASSLVAGSYNEQFL. In nucleotides, the CDR3 is TGTGCCAGCAGCTTAGTTGCGGGTTCGTACAATGAGCAGTTCTTA.

The V call is TRBV2, the J call TRBJ1-1; the D gene is possibly TRBD1 (5 bases). The CDR3 totals 13 residues. Germline V CDR1 and CDR2: SNHLY, FYNNEI. V lost 7 bases, J lost 5 bases, and 14 bases lay in between. The CDR3 DNA is TGTGCCAGCACCCAAGATGGGGGGACTGAAGCTTTCTTT. This codes for CASTQDGGTEAFF.

This clonotype was picked up many times. V and J are TRBV19 and TRBJ2-1, with 9 nucleotides matching TRBD2. V gave up 1 base and J gave up 5 bases; unmatched junction bases: 3. Germline assignment: CDR1 LNHDA and CDR2 SQIVND (reference sequence). This CDR3 contains 15 residues. The CDR3, as DNA: TGTGCCAGTAGTATAGCAGCGGGAGGCCACAATGAGCAGTTCTTC. It is translated as CASSIAAGGHNEQFF. Using reference TRBV19 and TRBJ2-1 for the parts outside the CDR3, the full variable domain is DGGITQSPKYLFRKEGQNVTLSCEQNLNHDAMYWYRQDPGQGLRLIYYSQIVNDFQKGDIAEGYSVSREKKESFPLTVTSAQKNPTAFYLCASSIAAGGHNEQFFGPGTRLTVL.

This clonotype was counted between two and nine times. The chain couples TRBV4-1 to TRBJ2-3; tentatively, D is TRBD2 (5 bases). The germline V gene has CDR1 MGHRA and CDR2 YSYEKL. Trimming stripped 2 bases from V and 11 bases from J, with 11 bases between. This CDR3 region has 12 residues. The CDR3 bases are TGCGCCAGCAGCCAACTCCCCGGACTGCAGTATTTT. This codes for CASSQLPGLQYF.

This clonotype was recorded a few times. The chain is built from TRBV14 and TRBJ2-1; 7 nucleotides agree with TRBD1. The CDR3 is 16 residues long. V was clipped by 3 bases and J by 6 bases; unmatched bases: 11. Germline-derived CDR1 and CDR2 are SGHDN and FVKESK. CDR3 nucleotide sequence: TGTGCCAGCAGCCAGGCCCGACAGGGACCTTTCAATGAGCAGTTCTTC. It encodes CASSQARQGPFNEQFF. Using reference TRBV14 and TRBJ2-1 for the parts outside the CDR3, the full variable domain is EAGVTQFPSHSVIEKGQTVTLRCDPISGHDNLYWYRRVMGKEIKFLLHFVKESKQDESGMPNNRFLAERTGGTYSTLKVQPAELEDSGVYFCASSQARQGPFNEQFFGPGTRLTVL.

This clonotype has only a few counts. This chain uses TRBV6-5 with TRBJ2-1, with 7 bases identical to TRBD1. Trimming at V came to 4 bases and at J to 10 bases, leaving 7 bases not matched to a gene. This CDR3 has 13 amino acids. Germline V gene lookup returns CDR1 MNHEY and CDR2 SVGAGI. CDR3 protein: CASSLRGLGEQFF. The CDR3 DNA is TGTGCCAGCAGTTTGAGGGGGCTCGGGGAGCAGTTCTTC.

This clonotype was seen repeatedly, ten times or more. The CDR3 here is CASSSAGRSNYGYTF. CDR3 DNA: TGTGCCAGCAGTTCGGCAGGCCGTTCTAACTATGGCTACACCTTC. The chain is built from TRBV25-1 and TRBJ1-2; D gene uncertain. The CDR3 covers 15 residues. V lost 5 bases, J lost 0 bases, and 13 bases lay in between. Germline lookup yields CDR1 MGHDK and CDR2 SYGVNS.

The J gene is TRBJ2-7, the V gene TRBV28; 8 positions agree with TRBD2. Germline loops: CDR1 MDHEN, CDR2 SYDVKM. J lost 5 bases, V lost 5 bases, and 8 bases had no gene match. This CDR3 has 14 residues. The CDR3 reads CASSPYAGGDEQYF. The CDR3, as DNA: TGTGCCAGCAGTCCCTATGCGGGGGGCGACGAGCAGTACTTC.

This clonotype was seen a handful of times. The chain is built from TRBV20-1 and TRBJ1-1; a weak D match, TRBD1 (5 bases). The germline CDR1 and CDR2 sequences are DFQATT and SNEGSKA (reference sequence). Trimming stripped 1 base from V and 4 bases from J, with 13 bases between. The CDR3 length is 14 residues. This CDR3 reads CSARGPGGVTEAFF. In nucleotides, the CDR3 is TGCAGTGCTAGAGGCCCGGGGGGAGTCACTGAAGCTTTCTTT.

Concerning this clonotype itself: The conserved final phenylalanine or tryptophan is absent from the CDR3, which likely points to a read error. V and J are TRBV7-2 and TRBJ2-1; D possibly corresponds to TRBD1 (6 bases). CDR1 SGHTA and CDR2 FQGNSA come from the germline V gene. V lost 4 bases to trimming and J lost 3 bases, with 16 bases between them. The CDR3 extends over 16 amino acids. The CDR3 sequence: CASSSSTGTNYNEQFL. The CDR3 nucleotides are TGTGCCAGCAGCTCAAGCACCGGGACAAACTACAATGAGCAGTTCTTA.

The chain carries TRBV12-3 or TRBV12-4 and TRBJ2-7; TRBD2 matches at 8 bases. With V trimmed by 5 bases and J by 5 bases, 5 bases remained unmatched. The length of the CDR3 is 13 residues. CDR3 in amino acids: CASSVAGGDEQYF. In nucleotides, the CDR3 is TGTGCCAGCAGTGTTGCGGGGGGAGACGAGCAGTACTTC.

In the case of this clonotype: Its ends do not fully match the called genes, so a read error is possible. CDR3 bases: TGTGCCAGCGGATCTAGACAGACGGGGATGCTCTTC. Translation: CASGSRQTGMLF. This chain joins TRBV6-8 and TRBJ2-1, with D perhaps assigned TRBD1 or TRBD2 (5 bases each). In germline, CDR1 is MNHGY, CDR2 SAAAGT. This CDR3 contains 12 residues.

This sequence joins TRBV7-3 and TRBJ1-3; D unclear. V was cut by 1 base and J by 0 bases, with 10 bases left in between. Germline V gene sequence: CDR1 SGHTA, CDR2 FQGTGA. The CDR3 covers 16 residues. CDR3: CASSLKPTDSGNTIYF. The DNA of the CDR3 is TGTGCCAGCAGCTTAAAACCGACGGACTCTGGAAACACCATATATTTT. The full variable domain, in which reference TRBV7-3 and TRBJ1-3 provide the parts outside the CDR3, is GAGVSQTPSNKVTEKGKYVELRCDPISGHTALYWYRQSLGQGPEFLIYFQGTGAADDSGLPNDRFFAVRPEGSVSTLKIQRTERGDSAVYLCASSLKPTDSGNTIYFGEGSWLTVV.

This clonotype occurred a few times. The chain recombines TRBV11-2 with TRBJ1-5; possible D gene TRBD1, 6 bases. V lost 5 bases and J lost 0, with 11 bases in between. Germline V lookup: CDR1 SGHAT, CDR2 FQNNGV. The CDR3 runs to 15 residues. CDR3 loop: CASSVAGASNQPQHF. CDR3 DNA sequence: TGTGCCAGCAGCGTCGCAGGGGCTAGCAATCAGCCCCAGCATTTT.

The CDR3: CAISFRLSGIIADTQYF. In nucleotides, the CDR3 is TGTGCCATCAGCTTCCGGCTTAGCGGAATTATCGCGGATACGCAGTATTTT. The chain joins TRBV27 to TRBJ2-3; TRBD2 is a possible D gene (6 bases). Trimming took 10 bases from V and 6 from J, leaving 29 bases between them. This CDR3 has 17 residues. Germline-derived CDR1 and CDR2 are MNHEY and SMNVEV (reference sequence).

The table lists this clonotype with a few counts. The chain uses TRBV7-9 and TRBJ1-5; D gene uncertain. Trimming left V 5 bases short and J 0 bases short, with 11 bases between. CDR3 length equals 15 residues. The germline V gene has CDR1 SEHNR and CDR2 FQNEAQ (reference sequence). In DNA, the CDR3 is TGTGCCAGCAGCCCGTCTGGTTATAGCAATCAGCCCCAGCATTTT. Residues: CASSPSGYSNQPQHF. Full variable domain (outside the CDR3, taken from reference TRBV7-9 and TRBJ1-5): DTGVSQNPRHKITKRGQNVTFRCDPISEHNRLYWYRQTLGQGPEFLTYFQNEAQLEKSRLLSDRFSAERPKGSFSTLEIQRTEQGDSAMYLCASSPSGYSNQPQHFGDGTRLSIL.

This clonotype was counted only a few times. The genes are TRBV10-3 and TRBJ1-5; D remains ambiguous. The germline gives CDR1 ENHRY, CDR2 SYGVKD. V lost 6 bases and J lost 9, with 12 bases in between. This CDR3 has 12 amino acids. For the CDR3, the DNA is TGTGCCATCAGCGCTTTGACGGGGCCCCAGCATTTT. It encodes CAISALTGPQHF.

The genes are TRBV6-1 and TRBJ1-1; D unclear. The CDR3 extends over 14 amino acids. Trimming removed 1 base at V and 14 bases at J, with 20 bases between. CDR1 and CDR2 (germline): MNHNS, SASEGT. The CDR3: CASSEGAVGGDLFF. The DNA for the CDR3 is TGTGCCAGCAGTGAAGGGGCGGTAGGCGGGGATTTGTTCTTT.

This clonotype was observed a few times. The chain uses TRBV4-2 and TRBJ1-1, with D maybe TRBD1 (6 bases). Germline CDR1 is LGHNA and CDR2 is YNFKEQ. The V end lost 0 bases, the J end lost 7 bases, and 12 bases lay between the germline ends. CDR3 length equals 14 residues. In DNA, the CDR3 is TGTGCCAGCAGCCAAGATCAGGGGCCAGGTGAAGCTTTCTTT. Its translation is CASSQDQGPGEAFF.

This sequence joins TRBV28 and TRBJ2-7, with D perhaps TRBD2 (5 bases). Trimming took 3 bases from V and 2 from J, leaving 11 bases between them. From germline, CDR1 is MDHEN and CDR2 SYDVKM. This CDR3 has 14 residues. CDR3: CASSFRGPPYEQYF. The CDR3 nucleotides read TGTGCCAGCAGTTTCCGGGGTCCACCCTACGAGCAGTACTTC.

This rearrangement joins TRBV6-1 to TRBJ1-3; no reliable D call. V lost 1 base and J lost 6, with 10 bases in between. This CDR3 is 14 amino acids long. The germline V gene has CDR1 MNHNS and CDR2 SASEGT. DNA of the CDR3: TGTGCCAGCAGTGAAGTGTGGAGTCAAAACACCATATATTTT. Its translation: CASSEVWSQNTIYF.